The 7 T cell receptor beta chains in this list originate from one sample, sequenced in a study of blood T cell repertoires in COVID-19. The assay was immunoSEQ multiplex PCR, and TCRdb's table has in-frame clones only and misses some. The sample lists about 260,000 clones; roughly 86% were seen once. The sample consisted of peripheral blood. These receptors all stem from a man aged 40-50 years with active or convalescent COVID-19.

V is TRBV19 and J is TRBJ2-7; D possibly corresponds to TRBD1 (6 bases). Germline loops: CDR1 LNHDA, CDR2 SQIVND (reference sequence). The CDR3 is 14 residues long. Trimming stripped 5 bases from V and 3 bases from J, with 14 bases between. CDR3: CASSGHRDGYEQYF. CDR3 nucleotide sequence: TGTGCCAGTAGTGGACACAGGGATGGCTACGAGCAGTACTTC.

The chain has TRBV27 and TRBJ1-5; possibly TRBD1 for D (6 bases). The V end was cut by 0 bases, the J end by 5 bases, with 14 bases between. The CDR3 contains 16 residues. Germline CDR1 is MNHEY and CDR2 is SMNVEV (reference sequence). CDR3 DNA: TGTGCCAGCAGTTTATCATCTGGCAGGGGCGATCAGCCCCAGCATTTT. This gives the protein CASSLSSGRGDQPQHF.

The V call is TRBV5-4, the J call TRBJ2-5, with TRBD2 matching 11 bases. This CDR3 contains 15 residues. V lost 3 bases to trimming and J lost 3 bases; unmatched junction nucleotides: 4. The germline V gene has CDR1 SGHNT and CDR2 YYREEE (reference sequence). Written as DNA, the CDR3 is TGTGCCAGCAGCTCCCTACTAGCGGGAGAAGAGACCCAGTACTTC. Its translation: CASSSLLAGEETQYF.

The chain uses TRBV5-1 and TRBJ2-5; 12 bases are shared with TRBD1. Germline CDR1 and CDR2: SGHRS and YFSETQ. The CDR3 totals 15 residues. Trimming cost V 4 bases and J 4 bases; bases outside gene matches: 5. The CDR3 sequence is CASSGDRGRSETQYF. The CDR3 coding sequence is TGCGCCAGCAGCGGGGACAGGGGGCGATCAGAGACCCAGTACTTC.

The V call is TRBV6-5, the J call TRBJ2-1; a possible D gene is TRBD2 (6 bases). Germline V gives CDR1 MNHEY, CDR2 SVGAGI. This CDR3 contains 12 residues. V was shortened by 6 bases and J by 13 bases, with 16 bases between the two germline ends. The CDR3 DNA follows: TGTGCCAGCAGAAATAGCGGTCACACCCAGTTCTTC. Protein sequence: CASRNSGHTQFF.

Of note for this clone: This sample also contains other DNA sequences that code for the same CDR3. V and J are TRBV5-6 and TRBJ2-7, with TRBD2 as a possible D gene (5 bases). Trimming removed 2 bases from V and 4 bases from J, with 13 bases in between. There are 14 residues in the CDR3. Germline V lookup: CDR1 SGHDT, CDR2 YYEEEE. Here the CDR3 DNA reads TGTGCCAGCAGCTTCCCTAGCAGTGGGTACGAGCAGTACTTC. Its translation: CASSFPSSGYEQYF. Looking up the rest from reference TRBV5-6 and TRBJ2-7 gives the full variable domain: DAGVTQSPTHLIKTRGQQVTLRCSPKSGHDTVSWYQQALGQGPQFIFQYYEEEERQRGNFPDRFSGHQFPNYSSELNVNALLLGDSALYLCASSFPSSGYEQYFGPGTRLTVT.

The sample holds a few counts of this clone. This chain links TRBV27 with TRBJ1-2; D is possibly TRBD1 (6 bases). The V gene lost 10 bases and the J gene lost 3 bases, with 18 bases spanning the gap. The CDR3 contains 14 residues. The germline CDR1 and CDR2 sequences are MNHEY and SMNVEV (reference sequence). The CDR3 loop reads CATRLRGGHYGYTF. The CDR3, as DNA: TGTGCCACTCGACTGAGGGGGGGACACTATGGCTACACCTTC.